The 5 T cell receptor beta chains reported below all come from one sample, sequenced in a study of T cell clonotyping in hematopoietic cell transplantation. Some clones are missing from TCRdb's copy, which holds only in-frame ones; the method was immunoSEQ multiplex PCR. The table lists about 41,000 clones, 85% of them singletons, with around 3% in the top ten. Time point of the sample: recipient sample about 28 days before transplant, after cytoreduction. Sample: peripheral blood mononuclear cells, taken before stem cell transplant. These receptors all stem from a man between 60 and 75 years old with acute myeloid leukemia. Some clones in this sample may be carry-over from other donors' samples.

This sequence joins TRBV5-1 and TRBJ1-6; D unresolved. V lost 0 bases to trimming and J lost 8 bases, with 12 bases between them. The germline CDR1 and CDR2 sequences are SGHRS and YFSETQ. The CDR3 has 15 amino acids. CDR3 amino acids: CASSLAGQIYSPLHF. The CDR3 nucleotides read TGCGCCAGCAGCTTGGCCGGGCAGATATATTCACCCCTCCACTTT. The full variable domain, completed using reference TRBV5-1 and TRBJ1-6, is KAGVTQTPRYLIKTRGQQVTLSCSPISGHRSVSWYQQTPGQGLQFLFEYFSETQRNKGNFPGRFSGRQFSNSRSEMNVSTLELGDSALYLCASSLAGQIYSPLHFGNGTRLTVT.

This chain uses TRBV7-9 with TRBJ2-7, with 11 nucleotides matching TRBD2. Per germline, CDR1 SEHNR and CDR2 FQNEAQ (reference sequence). V was pared by 7 bases and J by 6 bases, with 8 bases of the junction left unmatched. This CDR3 contains 14 residues. The CDR3 nucleotides are TGTGCCAGCATCCTTAGCGGGGGGGCCAGCGAGCAGTACTTC. Translating it yields CASILSGGASEQYF.

This clone has just a few counts. The V call is TRBV7-2, the J call TRBJ1-5; TRBD1 matches 7 bases. The CDR3 runs to 13 residues. Germline V CDR1 and CDR2: SGHTA, FQGNSA. Losses at the gene ends were 4 bases for V and 7 bases for J; bases not matched to a gene: 4. The CDR3 here is CASSSEQGQPQHF. In DNA form, the CDR3 reads TGTGCCAGCAGCTCCGAACAGGGGCAGCCCCAGCATTTT.

V is TRBV27 and J is TRBJ2-4; D might be TRBD2 (7 bases). Germline V CDR1 and CDR2: MNHEY, SMNVEV (reference sequence). The CDR3 contains 16 residues. V was pared by 6 bases and J by 5 bases, with 20 bases between. CDR3 amino acids: CASSRNRGGGENIQYF. The DNA of the CDR3 is TGTGCCAGCAGCCGCAATCGGGGAGGGGGAGAAAACATTCAGTACTTC.

CDR3 in DNA: TGTGCCAGCAGCTTTCGTCCGAACCCAGCTAATGAAAAACTGTTTTTT. It yields the protein CASSFRPNPANEKLFF. V is TRBV7-2 and J is TRBJ1-4; D ambiguous. The CDR3 is 16 residues long. CDR1 SGHTA and CDR2 FQGNSA come from the germline V gene. The V and J ends lost 3 bases and 3 bases respectively, with 14 bases between them.